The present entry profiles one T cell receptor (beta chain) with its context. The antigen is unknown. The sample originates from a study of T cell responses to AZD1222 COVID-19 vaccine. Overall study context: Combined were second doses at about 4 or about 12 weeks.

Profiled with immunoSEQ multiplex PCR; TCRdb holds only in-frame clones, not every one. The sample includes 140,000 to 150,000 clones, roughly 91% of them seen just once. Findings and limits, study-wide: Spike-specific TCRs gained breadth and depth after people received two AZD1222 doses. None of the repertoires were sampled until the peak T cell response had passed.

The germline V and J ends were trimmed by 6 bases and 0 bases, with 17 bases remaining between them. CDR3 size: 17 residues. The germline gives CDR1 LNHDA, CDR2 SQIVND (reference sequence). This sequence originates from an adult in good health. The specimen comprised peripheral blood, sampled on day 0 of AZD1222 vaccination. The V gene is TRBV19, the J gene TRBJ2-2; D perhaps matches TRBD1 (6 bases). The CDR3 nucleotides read TGTGCCAGTAGCGTTCATCTGGGGGCAACGAACACCGGGGAGCTGTTTTTT. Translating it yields CASSVHLGATNTGELFF.